This T cell receptor (beta chain) was profiled in a study of blood T cell repertoires in COVID-19. Study-level background: Both acute and convalescent COVID-19 samples were obtained from the United States, Italy and Spain. Sample material is recorded as cDNA or gDNA derived from T cells, B-cell-depleted T cells, or PBMCs.

CDR1 is SGHTA, CDR2 FQGNSA, per germline. The CDR3 extends over 16 amino acids. Trimming removed 4 bases from V and 10 bases from J, with 20 bases in between. As processed by the authors: Quantification of nucleated cells was approximated via reference gene primer amplification. Here immunoSEQ multiplex PCR was the method, and the copy in TCRdb shows in-frame clones only, minus some. That table is the source of V, J and clone size, and D and trimming were worked out from the DNA. In the table there are tens of thousands of clones, 75% to 85% of which are singletons. This chain links TRBV7-2 with TRBJ1-6, with D possibly matching TRBD1 (6 bases). The clonotype comes from a woman aged 80 or over with active or convalescent COVID-19. The sequenced sample consisted of peripheral blood. The CDR3 DNA follows: TGTGCCAGCAGCTCCTGGACAGCCCCTCTGGGGTCACCCCTCCACTTT. Translating gives CASSSWTAPLGSPLHF.